This is a list of T cell receptor beta chains from one sample in a study of spatial heterogeneity in lung cancer. TCRdb re-derived calls from the 5' RACE reads in MiXCR, one entry per CDR3 protein. The sample has tens of thousands of distinct CDR3 sequences; approximately 14% are singletons. This sample comprised PBMCs, obtained at surgery. The receptors here all came from a male donor with early-stage non-small cell lung cancer. CDR3s include the opening cysteine and the closing phenylalanine or tryptophan. The D gene is left open where the match is weak. Not every row has a clone size; where given, it reads once, few, many or a size class.

d_call j_call v_call clone_size cdr3_aa cdr3_nt
. TRBJ2-3 TRBV14 few CASSQDVAGTGTDTQYF TGTGCCAGCAGCCAAGATGTGGCGGGGACGGGCACAGATACGCAGTATTTT
. TRBJ1-1 TRBV5-1 once CASSVQGELEAFF TGCGCCAGCAGCGTACAGGGAGAGCTTGAAGCTTTCTTT
. TRBJ2-7 TRBV7-9 . CASSLDRDMGEQYF TGTGCCAGCAGCTTAGACCGGGATATGGGCGAGCAGTACTTC
. TRBJ1-5 TRBV6-2/TRBV6-3 . CASSYRGRGQPQHF TGTGCCAGCAGTTACCGGGGCAGAGGGCAGCCCCAGCATTTT
. TRBJ2-1 TRBV20-1 . CSASDTNEQFF TGCAGTGCTAGTGACACTAATGAGCAGTTCTTC
TRBD1 TRBJ1-1 TRBV10-3 . CAISEGTGMNTEAFF TGTGCCATCAGTGAGGGGACAGGGATGAACACTGAAGCTTTCTTT
TRBD1 TRBJ2-7 TRBV7-2 . CASSPQTGGIFYEQYF TGTGCCAGCAGCCCCCAGACAGGGGGCATATTCTACGAGCAGTACTTC
TRBD2 TRBJ2-1 TRBV20-1 . CSAMRLAGPFNEQFF TGCAGTGCTATGAGACTAGCGGGGCCATTCAATGAGCAGTTCTTC
. TRBJ2-7 TRBV20-1 . CRAGAYEQYF TGCAGGGCCGGGGCCTACGAGCAGTACTTC
. TRBJ2-2 TRBV7-7 . CASSLARAGELFF TGTGCTAGCAGCTTAGCGCGGGCCGGGGAGCTGTTTTTT
TRBD1 TRBJ2-7 TRBV28 many CASITGGREQYF TGTGCCAGCATTACAGGGGGTCGCGAGCAGTACTTC
TRBD1 TRBJ1-2 TRBV5-1 few CASSTSPGQGAGGYTF TGCGCCAGCAGCACCAGCCCGGGACAGGGGGCCGGGGGCTACACCTTC
. TRBJ1-2 TRBV29-1 . CSVEGSTLNYGYTF TGCAGCGTTGAAGGTTCGACGCTTAACTATGGCTACACCTTC
. TRBJ2-6 TRBV29-1 many CSVESGAGANVLTF TGCAGCGTTGAATCGGGAGCTGGGGCCAACGTCCTGACTTTC
. TRBJ1-5 TRBV14 many CASSQGQGFNQPQHF TGTGCCAGCAGCCAAGGCCAGGGATTCAATCAGCCCCAGCATTTT
TRBD1 TRBJ1-2 TRBV12-3/TRBV12-4 . CASSLPGQYGYTF TGTGCCAGCAGCTTACCGGGACAGTATGGCTACACCTTC
. TRBJ2-1 TRBV6-5 . CASSRQYEQFF TGTGCCAGCAGTAGACAATATGAGCAGTTCTTC
. TRBJ1-1 TRBV3-1 few CASSQEDRKGEAFF TGTGCCAGCAGCCAAGAGGACAGAAAGGGTGAAGCTTTCTTT
. TRBJ2-2 TRBV11-3 few CASSHGGGSGPNTGELFF TGTGCCAGCAGCCACGGGGGCGGTAGCGGACCGAACACCGGGGAGCTGTTTTTT
. TRBJ1-2 TRBV7-2 many CASSLDRAGTF TGTGCCAGCAGCTTAGACAGGGCGGGCACCTTC
. TRBJ1-4 TRBV29-1 many CSVEFDNEKLFF TGCAGCGTTGAATTCGATAATGAAAAACTGTTTTTT
TRBD1 TRBJ2-7 TRBV7-9 few CASRPQAGQGNEQYF TGTGCCAGCAGGCCACAGGCGGGACAGGGTAACGAGCAGTACTTC
TRBD1 TRBJ2-1 TRBV10-2 few CASSDPGTGGREQFF TGCGCCAGCAGTGACCCCGGGACAGGGGGCCGGGAGCAGTTCTTC